Below are 25 T cell receptor beta chains sequenced from a single sample in a study of T cell responses to AZD1222 COVID-19 vaccine. Here immunoSEQ multiplex PCR was the method, and the copy in TCRdb shows in-frame clones only, minus some. The table has about 150,000 clones, about nine tenths seen once. Sequenced material: peripheral blood, taken on day 0 of MenACWY control vaccination. These receptors came from an adult in good health.

The chain carries TRBV10-3 and TRBJ2-2, with 9 bases aligning to TRBD2. Trimming at V came to 3 bases and at J to 7 bases, leaving 9 bases not matched to a gene. The length of the CDR3 is 16 residues. The germline V gene has CDR1 ENHRY and CDR2 SYGVKD. CDR3 in amino acids: CAISELAGASDGELFF. The CDR3, as DNA: TGTGCCATCAGTGAATTAGCGGGGGCTTCGGACGGGGAGCTGTTTTTT.

The chain recombines TRBV19 with TRBJ1-5, with TRBD1 matching over 7 bases. CDR1 and CDR2 from the germline V gene are LNHDA and SQIVND (reference sequence). The CDR3 is 13 residues long. Trimming cost V 7 bases and J 9 bases; bases outside gene matches: 9. CDR3 residues: CASTPGQLRPQHF. The CDR3 DNA sequence: TGTGCCAGTACTCCGGGACAGCTTAGGCCCCAGCATTTT.

The J gene is TRBJ2-4, the V gene TRBV2; weak D call: TRBD2 (6 bases). Trimming took off 4 bases at V and 0 bases at J, with 22 bases between the two ends. From germline, CDR1 is SNHLY and CDR2 FYNNEI. The CDR3 runs to 19 residues. The CDR3 sequence is CASSVFLGSGVLAKNIQYF. The DNA of the CDR3 is TGTGCCAGCAGTGTTTTCTTGGGTTCGGGGGTTCTAGCCAAAAACATTCAGTACTTC.

V is TRBV6-5 and J is TRBJ1-5; possibly TRBD1 for D (6 bases). The germline CDR1 and CDR2 sequences are MNHEY and SVGAGI. The CDR3 has 15 amino acids. Between the trimmed V and J ends, which lost 6 bases and 7 bases, there was a span of 19 bases. The CDR3 sequence: CASSPGGAGAQPQHF. The CDR3 DNA sequence: TGTGCCAGCAGCCCGGGGGGCGCGGGAGCACAGCCCCAGCATTTT.

Details on this clone: The junction and the germline gene differ at one end; a read error may be behind it. The chain couples TRBV7-7 to TRBJ2-1; D remains ambiguous. In germline, CDR1 is SSHAT, CDR2 FNYEAQ (reference sequence). The CDR3 covers 13 residues. This CDR3 is CASSFSLTNEQFF. The CDR3 DNA follows: TGTGCTAGCAGCTTTTCCCTTACCAATGAGCAGTTCTTC.

The chain employs TRBV29-1 and TRBJ2-2; D possibly corresponds to TRBD2 (6 bases). Trimming removed 6 bases at V and 5 bases at J, with 13 bases between. Per the germline V gene, CDR1 is SQVTM and CDR2 is ANQGSEA. The CDR3 spans 13 residues. This chain's CDR3 is CSVREGGTGELFF. In DNA form, the CDR3 reads TGCAGCGTCCGAGAAGGAGGGACCGGGGAGCTGTTTTTT.

The genes are TRBV9 and TRBJ2-3; unclear D gene. The germline V gene has CDR1 SGDLS and CDR2 YYNGEE. With 2 bases removed from V and 2 bases from J, the gap between germline ends came to 12 bases. The CDR3 has 15 amino acids. Here the CDR3 reads CASSVSVPPTDTQYF. DNA for the CDR3: TGTGCCAGCAGCGTGTCAGTTCCTCCCACAGATACGCAGTATTTT.

V is TRBV19 and J is TRBJ1-1; D might be TRBD1 (5 bases). The V gene's germline CDR1 is LNHDA and CDR2 SQIVND (reference sequence). The CDR3 has 17 amino acids. The V and J ends lost 7 bases and 0 bases respectively, with 21 bases between them. CDR3 DNA sequence: TGTGCCAGTACCCAACCCGGGACGGTAAGTTTGAACACTGAAGCTTTCTTT. Amino acids: CASTQPGTVSLNTEAFF. Filled out from reference TRBV19 and TRBJ1-1, the complete variable domain reads DGGITQSPKYLFRKEGQNVTLSCEQNLNHDAMYWYRQDPGQGLRLIYYSQIVNDFQKGDIAEGYSVSREKKESFPLTVTSAQKNPTAFYLCASTQPGTVSLNTEAFFGQGTRLTVV.

The chain couples TRBV19 to TRBJ1-1; tentatively, D is TRBD1 (6 bases). The CDR3 has 15 residues. V lost 4 bases to trimming and J lost 0 bases, with 12 bases between them. CDR1 is LNHDA and CDR2 is SQIVND in the germline V gene (reference sequence). The CDR3 coding sequence is TGTGCCAGTAGTACCCAACGGACAGTGAACACTGAAGCTTTCTTT. As protein: CASSTQRTVNTEAFF.

In this sample, this clone turned up once. The chain joins TRBV27 to TRBJ1-2; 7 bases agree with TRBD1. CDR1 and CDR2 (germline): MNHEY, SMNVEV (reference sequence). CDR3 size: 15 residues. V trimming: 0 bases; J trimming: 4 bases; junction bases outside the gene matches: 5. The CDR3, as DNA: TGTGCCAGCAGTTTATCCCGACAGGGAAGCTATGGCTACACCTTC. Encoded protein: CASSLSRQGSYGYTF.

The chain's CDR3 is CASTVAGFAGETQYF. Here the CDR3 DNA reads TGTGCCAGCACCGTTGCAGGATTCGCGGGGGAGACCCAGTACTTC. The chain has TRBV7-9 and TRBJ2-5; TRBD2 is a possible D gene (6 bases). Germline loops: CDR1 SEHNR, CDR2 FQNEAQ (reference sequence). This CDR3 is 15 amino acids long. V was trimmed by 7 bases and J by 5 bases, leaving 20 bases between them.

V and J are TRBV4-2 and TRBJ2-2; TRBD2 agrees at 10 bases. Germline lookup yields CDR1 LGHNA and CDR2 YNFKEQ. The junction had 6 bases not matched to a gene; V was cut back by 2 bases and J by 3 bases. CDR3 length equals 17 residues. CDR3 region: CASSQKREGVYTGELFF. CDR3 DNA sequence: TGTGCCAGCAGCCAAAAGCGGGAGGGAGTCTACACCGGGGAGCTGTTTTTT.

The gene calls are TRBV3-1 (or the pseudogene TRBV3-2) and TRBJ1-1; the D is unclear. V dropped 5 bases and J dropped 6 bases, with 19 bases sitting between them. CDR1 LGHDT and CDR2 YNNKEL come from the germline V gene (reference sequence). The CDR3 totals 15 residues. This CDR3 reads CASSTPRTGAAEAFF. The CDR3 DNA reads as TGTGCCAGCAGCACCCCTCGCACGGGTGCGGCTGAAGCTTTCTTT.

The chain is built from TRBV24-1 and TRBJ2-3; D is undetermined. This CDR3 contains 12 residues. The V and J ends lost 9 bases and 3 bases respectively, with 9 bases between them. The germline gives CDR1 KGHDR, CDR2 SFDVKD. CDR3 in DNA: TGTGCCACCCCACCCCGGACAGATACGCAGTATTTT. It yields the protein CATPPRTDTQYF.

The chain's CDR3 is CASSPSGFGGQPQHF. In DNA, the CDR3 is TGTGCCAGCTCACCCAGCGGGTTTGGCGGTCAGCCCCAGCATTTT. The chain joins TRBV18 to TRBJ1-5; D is uncertain. The length of the CDR3 is 15 residues. V lost 3 bases, J lost 6 bases, and 15 bases lay in between. Germline assignment: CDR1 KGHSH and CDR2 LQKENI.

The rearrangement joins TRBV11-3 to TRBJ2-2; 11 bases are a match to TRBD2. The V gene end was trimmed by 4 bases and the J gene end by 6 bases; junction bases not matched to a gene: 4. This CDR3 has 15 residues. Germline V CDR1 and CDR2: SGHNT, YENEEA. The chain's CDR3 is CASSSSGGIPGELFF. The CDR3 DNA sequence: TGTGCCAGCAGCTCTAGCGGGGGGATTCCCGGGGAGCTGTTTTTT.

The V and J genes are TRBV7-9 and TRBJ1-3; no clear D. The CDR3 loop spans 13 amino acids. The ends were cut back, 6 bases at V and 3 bases at J, with 9 bases in the middle. Germline values: CDR1 SEHNR, CDR2 FQNEAQ (reference sequence). DNA of the CDR3: TGTGCCAGCAGTTTCTCAGGTGGAAACACCATATATTTT. This codes for CASSFSGGNTIYF.

The genes are TRBV7-8 and TRBJ1-6, with TRBD1 matching over 10 bases. The CDR3 loop spans 17 amino acids. Losses at the gene ends were 2 bases for V and 7 bases for J; bases not matched to a gene: 8. In germline, CDR1 is SGHVS, CDR2 FQNEAQ. CDR3 region: CASSLSDRGRRNSPLHF. DNA for the CDR3: TGTGCCAGCAGCTTATCCGACAGGGGGCGCAGGAATTCACCCCTCCACTTT.

The chain employs TRBV6-5 and TRBJ1-5, with a weak D call TRBD1 (5 bases). Germline assignment: CDR1 MNHEY and CDR2 SVGAGI. Trimming pared 6 bases from V and 0 bases from J, leaving 12 bases between. There are 15 residues in the CDR3. The CDR3 coding sequence is TGTGCCAGCAGCCCCAACAGGTATAGCAATCAGCCCCAGCATTTT. As protein: CASSPNRYSNQPQHF.

This clone was observed once. The V and J genes are TRBV7-8 and TRBJ1-6, with D maybe TRBD1 (6 bases). Trimming shortened V by 3 bases and J by 10 bases, and 22 bases separated the two germline ends. From germline, CDR1 is SGHVS and CDR2 FQNEAQ. The CDR3 contains 17 residues. CDR3 nucleotide sequence: TGTGCCAGCAGCTTTCGGGTAACCGGCAGGGGAGACTCACCCCTCCACTTT. It codes for CASSFRVTGRGDSPLHF.

V usage is TRBV3-1 (or the pseudogene TRBV3-2) and J usage is TRBJ2-7; D may match TRBD1 or TRBD2 (5 bases each). Germline lookup yields CDR1 LGHDT and CDR2 YNNKEL (reference sequence). Trimming took 1 base from V and 7 from J, leaving 14 bases between them. The CDR3 is 14 residues long. CDR3 region: CASSQAGSGAEQYF. The CDR3 region has the DNA TGTGCCAGCAGCCAAGCGGGGTCCGGGGCGGAGCAGTACTTC.

The V call is TRBV7-3, the J call TRBJ1-1; D is unresolved. From germline, CDR1 is SGHTA and CDR2 FQGTGA. V was trimmed by 6 bases and J by 3 bases, leaving 11 bases between them. The CDR3 length is 13 residues. The CDR3 DNA sequence: TGTGCCAGCAGACGGACGGATTACACTGAAGCTTTCTTT. This translates into CASRRTDYTEAFF.

The rearrangement uses TRBV2 and TRBJ1-2; 7 nucleotides agree with TRBD1. From germline, CDR1 is SNHLY and CDR2 FYNNEI. The V gene end was trimmed by 3 bases and the J gene end by 1 base; junction bases not matched to a gene: 5. The CDR3 totals 15 residues. Written as DNA, the CDR3 is TGTGCCAGCAGTGAGCAGGGGGAGATTAACTATGGCTACACCTTC. As protein: CASSEQGEINYGYTF.

The genes are TRBV7-8 and TRBJ2-5; no firm D call. CDR3 length: 13 residues. CDR1 and CDR2 from the germline V gene are SGHVS and FQNEAQ. Trimming removed 5 bases from V and 1 base from J, with 8 bases in between. The CDR3 spells CASSPWPQETQYF. CDR3 DNA: TGTGCCAGCAGCCCGTGGCCCCAAGAGACCCAGTACTTC.

Notes on this clone: Other DNA sequences in this specimen translate into the identical CDR3. CDR3 amino acids: CASSLGQNNSPLHF. CDR3 DNA: TGTGCCAGCAGCTTAGGCCAGAATAATTCACCCCTCCACTTT. The chain couples TRBV7-9 to TRBJ1-6, with unresolved D. Germline lookup yields CDR1 SEHNR and CDR2 FQNEAQ (reference sequence). There are 14 residues in the CDR3. Trimming left V 1 base short and J 5 bases short, with 6 bases between.